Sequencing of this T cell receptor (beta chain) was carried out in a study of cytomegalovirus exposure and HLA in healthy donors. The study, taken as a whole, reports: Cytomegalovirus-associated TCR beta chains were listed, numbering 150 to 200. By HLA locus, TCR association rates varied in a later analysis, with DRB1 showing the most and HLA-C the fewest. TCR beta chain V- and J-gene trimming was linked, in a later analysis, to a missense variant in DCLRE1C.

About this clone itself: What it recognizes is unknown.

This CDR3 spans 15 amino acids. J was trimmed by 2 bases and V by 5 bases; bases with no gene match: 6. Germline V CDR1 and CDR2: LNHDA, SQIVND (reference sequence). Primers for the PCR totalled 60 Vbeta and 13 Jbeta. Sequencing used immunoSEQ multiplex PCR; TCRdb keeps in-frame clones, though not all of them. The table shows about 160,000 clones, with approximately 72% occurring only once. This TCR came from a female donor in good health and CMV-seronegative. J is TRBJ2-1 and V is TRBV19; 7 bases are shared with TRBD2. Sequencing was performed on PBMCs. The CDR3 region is CASSGASGPYNEQFF. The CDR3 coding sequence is TGTGCCAGTAGTGGGGCTAGCGGACCCTACAATGAGCAGTTCTTC.